This T cell receptor (beta chain) was identified in a study of shared clonotypes between healthy human individuals (TCRdb year 2020). Describing the broader study: The cohort included a few men and two women between 18 and 49 years of age. For each donor, three plates each were used for CD4 naive and CD4 memory, two plates were used for CD8 naive, and one plate was used for CD8 memory. To estimate repertoire size and how much clonotypes are shared between individuals, the study performed deep sequencing of blood TCR repertoires from five healthy adults. To increase sequencing depth and limit assay-specific biases, different laboratories used diverse techniques to prepare libraries and sequence TCR repertoires. Leukapheresis yielded between about 0.8 and 9.5 billion PBMCs per donor.

Using the deep immunoSEQ assay, multiplex PCR amplified TCR CDR3 regions from genomic DNA. Extracted genomic DNA from each cell subset was distributed evenly across all wells of several immunoSEQ 96-well plates, and each plate was treated as a replicate. Each replicate PCR for sorted subsets received approximately 220 ng genomic DNA, equal to tens of thousands of T cell genomes. Purified libraries were quantified with a Qubit 3.0 fluorometer, sized on a Bioanalyzer 2100, and re-quantified with the KAPA Library Quantification kit. A separate single-read 150-cycle Illumina NextSeq 550 flow cell was used to sequence each immunoSEQ 96-well plate. For the original study's pipeline: Because the immunoSEQ output included only junctional sequences and no quality scores, the filtering could not be the same as the filtering used for full-length reads. To assign V/J genes and CDR3, sequences were annotated using PyIR, a Python wrapper for IgBLAST v1.9, with IMGT germline references. Reads were filtered out if the reads had weak V/J assignments (E-value above 1e-6), no CDR3, stop codons, out-of-frame junctions, or ambiguous translated residues. V3J clonotypes were defined as sequences sharing an identical inferred V gene, J gene, and CDR3 amino acid sequence. To compute the percentage overlap between repertoires, the number of shared unique clonotypes was divided by the size of the smaller repertoire. RTK rarefaction, the Chao1 estimator, and Recon v2.1 estimates of unobserved clonotypes were used to assess repertoire richness. Generation probabilities were computed with OLGA for all TCRbeta clonotypes obtained by the gDNA method from a handful of donors. The table was pulled from immuneACCESS by TCRdb, which kept in-frame rearrangements only. Such tables lose some clones; where checked, under half of the loss comes from unresolved V genes, and the rest has no known cause. For V, J and clone size, that table is used; D and trimming come from the DNA. Across this sample there are fewer than 1.6 million clones, with approximately 98.5% seen only once. The top ten hold over 0.3% of the sample.

As to this clone: What antigen it recognizes has not been identified. No base quality values were provided; no much bigger clone lies one nucleotide off.

The donors were healthy, HIV-negative adults who had no recently reported acute infections or vaccinations. Only Caucasian adults living in Nashville, Tennessee, USA were represented among the donors. Magnetic negative selection was used to enrich CD4+ T cells, after which naive cells were positively selected on CD45RA and the negative fraction became the memory subset. Blood was collected by leukapheresis, and PBMCs were isolated by Ficoll-Histopaque density gradient centrifugation and then cryopreserved in liquid nitrogen vapor phase. Analytical flow cytometry was used to check the purity and quantity of each magnetically sorted T cell population. Genomic DNA was isolated from every sorted fraction and measured by UV absorbance on a Nanodrop 2000c. What the research found in general, with its limitations: Compared with non-shared clonotypes, the clonotypes found in all four sorted-subset donors had higher generation probabilities. The genetic and exposure-history diversity represented was limited by the small number of donors. Pairwise subsampling indicated that sequencing depth was expected to affect the degree of clonotype sharing among donors. Sampling was restricted to blood, and TCR repertoires in tissues likely differ from the TCR repertoires found in blood. Naive subsets generally had larger estimated clonotype richness than memory subsets. Sharing across four donors was observed for 5% to 6.5% of naive CD4, under 4% of naive CD8, roughly 2.3% of memory CD4, and roughly 0.4% of memory CD8 clonotypes. Rarefaction of sorted-subset datasets indicated incomplete sequencing despite the large sequencing depth.

Sequencing was carried out using naive CD4+ T cells sorted from blood. The cell subset or site label here, explained by the study, means: CD45RA+ positively selected. The receptor's source is a man aged 25-45 years in good health.

The CDR3 reads CASRWAGNRKAFF. The nucleotide sequence reads as follows: TGCGCCAGCAGGTGGGCAGGTAACAGGAAGGCTTTCTTT. Recombination connected TRBV23-1 to TRBJ1-1; matching of 5 bases hints at TRBD1 as the D gene. Being an ORF, TRBV23-1 has a function that is uncertain. Trimming at the junction amounts to 6 bases on V and 11 bases on J, and the germline ends lie 19 bases apart. The CDR3 goes from the cysteine to the phenylalanine over 13 residues. CDR3 DNA is the only sequence kept; it has 39 bases, read in frame from the first base.